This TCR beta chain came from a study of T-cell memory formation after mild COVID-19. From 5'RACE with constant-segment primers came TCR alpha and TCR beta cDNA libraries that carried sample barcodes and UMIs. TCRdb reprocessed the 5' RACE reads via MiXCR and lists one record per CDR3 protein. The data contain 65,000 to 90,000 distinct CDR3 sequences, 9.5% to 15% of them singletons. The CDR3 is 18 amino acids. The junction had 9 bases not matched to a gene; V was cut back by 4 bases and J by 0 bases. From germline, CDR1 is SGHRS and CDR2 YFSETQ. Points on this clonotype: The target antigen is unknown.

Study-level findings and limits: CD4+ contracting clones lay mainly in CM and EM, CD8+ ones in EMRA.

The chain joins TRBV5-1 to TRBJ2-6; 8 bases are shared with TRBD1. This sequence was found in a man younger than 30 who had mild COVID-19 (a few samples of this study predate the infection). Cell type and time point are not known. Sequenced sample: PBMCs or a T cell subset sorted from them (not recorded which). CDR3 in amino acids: CASSPPRDRTSGANVLTF. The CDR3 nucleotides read TGCGCCAGCAGCCCCCCCCGGGACAGGACCTCTGGGGCCAACGTCCTGACTTTC.